These T cell receptor beta chains were read from a single sample in a study of Siglec-9 on CD8 T cells in melanoma. Produced via immunoSEQ multiplex PCR; TCRdb's table is partial and in-frame only. The sample has 36,000 or so clones, 65% to 85% seen once. Sample: Siglec-9- CD8+ T cells sorted from blood. These receptors came from a human donor in good health. Both conserved end residues are part of each CDR3. D genes are given only for firm matches. Only part of the rows carry a size: once, few, many, or a class if the clone is expanded.

D	size	J	V	DNA	CDR3
.	.	TRBJ2-1	TRBV6-4	TGTGCCAGCAGTGACGGCCGTTACAATGAGCAGTTCTTC	CASSDGRYNEQFF
.	few	TRBJ1-5	TRBV13	TGTGCCAGCAGCTTAGGGGGTGCACAGCCCCAGCATTTT	CASSLGGAQPQHF
TRBD1	once	TRBJ2-3	TRBV7-8	TGTGCCAGCAGCTTATCAGGGGACAGGGTTTATAATACGCAGTATTTT	CASSLSGDRVYNTQYF
.	.	TRBJ1-5	TRBV5-5	TGTGCCAGCAGCTTGGGACGGATCAATCAGCCCCAGCATTTT	CASSLGRINQPQHF
TRBD1	.	TRBJ2-7	TRBV9	TGTGCCAGCAGCCCTCAGACAGGGCATCAGCAGTACTTC	CASSPQTGHQQYF
.	few	TRBJ1-1	TRBV7-9	TGTGCCAGCAGCTTAACGTACACTGAAGCTTTCTTT	CASSLTYTEAFF
.	.	TRBJ2-3	TRBV7-9	TGTGCCAGCAGCTTCCATCAAGTCACAGATACGCAGTATTTT	CASSFHQVTDTQYF
.	.	TRBJ2-2	TRBV2	TGTGCCAGCAGTGGACGCACCGGGGAGCTGTTTTTT	CASSGRTGELFF
TRBD1	.	TRBJ2-2	TRBV28	TGTGCCAGCAGTCCCGGACAGGGTCAATGGGGGGAGCTGTTTTTT	CASSPGQGQWGELFF
TRBD1	few	TRBJ1-5	TRBV5-6	TGTGCCAGCAGCCTACAGGGGGCTTGGGTTCAGCCCCAGCATTTT	CASSLQGAWVQPQHF
TRBD2	.	TRBJ2-7	TRBV28	TGTGCCAGCAGTTTATTCTCCCGTAGCGGGAGGAGCTCCTACGAGCAGTACTTC	CASSLFSRSGRSSYEQYF
.	.	TRBJ1-5	TRBV6-1	TGTGCCAGCAGTGAAGTCGTTAGTCAGCCCCAGCATTTT	CASSEVVSQPQHF
TRBD1	.	TRBJ1-2	TRBV7-2	TGTGCCAGCAGCGCATACAGGGGCCCCTATGGCTACACCTTC	CASSAYRGPYGYTF
.	.	TRBJ2-2	TRBV7-9	TGTGCCAGCAGCATTGTCGGGGCTGAGAACACCGGGGAGCTGTTTTTT	CASSIVGAENTGELFF
.	.	TRBJ1-5	TRBV19	TGTGCCAGTAGTATCCAGGGATGGGGCAATCAGCCCCAGCATTTT	CASSIQGWGNQPQHF
.	.	TRBJ1-2	TRBV28	TGTGCCAGCAGTTACACAAAGTCCGTCTATGGCTACACCTTC	CASSYTKSVYGYTF
.	.	TRBJ2-2	TRBV5-5	TGTGCCAGCAGATTAGGGCATATCGGGGAGCTGTTTTTT	CASRLGHIGELFF
TRBD1	.	TRBJ2-5	TRBV5-1	TGCGCCAGCAGGACAGGGGGGTACCAAGAGACCCAGTACTTC	CASRTGGYQETQYF
TRBD2	.	TRBJ2-7	TRBV7-2	TGTGCCAGCAGCTTAGGCCCAGCGGGAGTCTACGAGCAGTACTTC	CASSLGPAGVYEQYF
TRBD1	.	TRBJ1-2	TRBV19	TGTGCCAGTAGTATGGGACAGGGGCGTAACTATGGCTACACCTTC	CASSMGQGRNYGYTF
.	.	TRBJ2-4	TRBV30	TGTGCCTGGAGTGTGGGTAGGGATGGCCCCAAAAACATTCAGTACTTC	CAWSVGRDGPKNIQYF
.	.	TRBJ2-3	TRBV27	TGTGCCAGCAGTTGGGCAGGAAGCACAGATACGCAGTATTTT	CASSWAGSTDTQYF
TRBD1	.	TRBJ2-3	TRBV7-9	TGTGCCAGCAGCTTAGTCCTTGGGACAGGGGGCAACGCAGATACGCAGTATTTT	CASSLVLGTGGNADTQYF
TRBD2	.	TRBJ2-1	TRBV27	TGTGCCAGCAGCCCCTCACTAGCGGGGGACAATGAGCAGTTCTTC	CASSPSLAGDNEQFF
.	.	TRBJ2-1	TRBV4-1	TGCGCCAGCAGCCAAGCTAGTCGGGGCCGTCGGGAGCAGTTCTTC	CASSQASRGRREQFF
TRBD1	.	TRBJ2-5	TRBV7-9	TGTGCCAGCAGTGCACCGACAGGGGGGGCAGAGACCCAGTACTTC	CASSAPTGGAETQYF
TRBD1	.	TRBJ2-7	TRBV4-1	TGCGCCAGCAGCCAACCGGGACAGGGCTACGAGCAGTACTTC	CASSQPGQGYEQYF
TRBD2	.	TRBJ2-3	TRBV6-4	TGTGCCAGCAGTGCTAGCGGGAGCACAGATACGCAGTATTTT	CASSASGSTDTQYF
.	.	TRBJ2-7	TRBV27	TGTGCCAGCAGTGAAGGTTGGGGGGCGGCCGGGGGCGAGCAGTACTTC	CASSEGWGAAGGEQYF
TRBD2	.	TRBJ2-1	TRBV29-1	TGCAGCGTTGACCCTGGGGGGGGACCCCGCTATGAGCAGTTCTTC	CSVDPGGGPRYEQFF
TRBD1	once	TRBJ1-1	TRBV27	TGTGCCAGCAGTTTTATCCGGGACAGGGGTGCGAACACTGAAGCTTTCTTT	CASSFIRDRGANTEAFF
TRBD1	.	TRBJ2-7	TRBV15	TGTGCCACCAGCAGAGGCTGGACCCGGGACAGGTACTACGAGCAGTACTTC	CATSRGWTRDRYYEQYF
.	once	TRBJ1-4	TRBV11-2	TGTGCCAGCAGCTTAGACTTTAACCCGGCCGAAAAACTGTTTTTT	CASSLDFNPAEKLFF